The rows below give T cell receptor beta chains drawn from one sample of a study of T cell responses to AZD1222 COVID-19 vaccine. Clones were read by immunoSEQ multiplex PCR, and TCRdb kept only the in-frame ones, dropping some. This sample has about 100,000 clones, with 92% found just once. Sequences were derived from peripheral blood, sampled 28 days after the second AZD1222 dose. The receptor set was obtained from an adult who received the AZD1222 COVID-19 vaccine. Both conserved end residues are part of each CDR3. Each record gives: D gene, V gene, clone size, J gene, CDR3 DNA, CDR3 protein. D genes are given only for firm matches. Size is omitted from some rows. Given values are once, few, many or a class for expanded clones.

>.|TRBV7-9|.|TRBJ1-2
TGTGCCAGCAGCGAGACAGACTATGGCTACACCTTC
CASSETDYGYTF
>.|TRBV7-2|.|TRBJ2-2
TGTGCCAGCAGCCCCCTGCCCTCCCTGGGCACCGGGGAGCTGTTTTTT
CASSPLPSLGTGELFF
>.|TRBV11-2|.|TRBJ1-3
TGTGCCAGCAGCTCTACAGGTGCTGGAAACACCATATATTTT
CASSSTGAGNTIYF
>TRBD2|TRBV6-2/TRBV6-3|.|TRBJ2-7
TGTGCCAGCAGTGCTACCTCAACTAGCGGGAGAAAGTACTTC
CASSATSTSGRKYF
>.|TRBV6-5|.|TRBJ1-5
TGTGCCAGCAGTCCGCCCGGAGGCATCAATCAGCCCCAGCATTTT
CASSPPGGINQPQHF
>.|TRBV15|once|TRBJ1-5
TGTGCCACCAGCCCCGGGGCCGTGAGCAATCAGCCCCAGCATTTT
CATSPGAVSNQPQHF
>TRBD1|TRBV19|few|TRBJ1-2
TGTGCCAGTAGCCCAAGGGGGACAGCGGGAATAAACTATGGCTACACCTTC
CASSPRGTAGINYGYTF
>TRBD2|TRBV3-1/TRBV3-2|once|TRBJ2-1
TGTGCCAGCAGCTTGGGACTAGCGGGAGGACCCTCCTACAATGAGCAGTTCTTC
CASSLGLAGGPSYNEQFF
>TRBD1|TRBV9|.|TRBJ1-1
TGTGCCAGCAGTGAGACGGACAGGGTTATCACTGAAGCTTTCTTT
CASSETDRVITEAFF
>TRBD1|TRBV4-3|.|TRBJ1-4
TGCGCCAGCAGCCAGGGGACAGGGCCAGGCAATGAAAAACTGTTTTTT
CASSQGTGPGNEKLFF
>TRBD2|TRBV4-2|.|TRBJ2-5
TGTGCCAGCAGCCCAGCGGGAGGGCTCCAAGAGACCCAGTACTTC
CASSPAGGLQETQYF
>.|TRBV4-2|.|TRBJ2-2
TGTGCCAGCAGCCATGGGGACACCGGGGAGCTGTTTTTT
CASSHGDTGELFF
>.|TRBV5-8|.|TRBJ2-7
TGTGCCAGCAGCTTGAGAGCCGGGACAGCGGGAAACGAGCAGTACTTC
CASSLRAGTAGNEQYF
>.|TRBV10-2|.|TRBJ2-5
TGCGCCAGCAGTGATCCAGGGTATGGCGAGACCCAGTACTTC
CASSDPGYGETQYF
>TRBD1|TRBV7-9|.|TRBJ1-4
TGTGCCAGCAGCTTAGGACAGGGAGGTGAAAAACTGTTTTTT
CASSLGQGGEKLFF